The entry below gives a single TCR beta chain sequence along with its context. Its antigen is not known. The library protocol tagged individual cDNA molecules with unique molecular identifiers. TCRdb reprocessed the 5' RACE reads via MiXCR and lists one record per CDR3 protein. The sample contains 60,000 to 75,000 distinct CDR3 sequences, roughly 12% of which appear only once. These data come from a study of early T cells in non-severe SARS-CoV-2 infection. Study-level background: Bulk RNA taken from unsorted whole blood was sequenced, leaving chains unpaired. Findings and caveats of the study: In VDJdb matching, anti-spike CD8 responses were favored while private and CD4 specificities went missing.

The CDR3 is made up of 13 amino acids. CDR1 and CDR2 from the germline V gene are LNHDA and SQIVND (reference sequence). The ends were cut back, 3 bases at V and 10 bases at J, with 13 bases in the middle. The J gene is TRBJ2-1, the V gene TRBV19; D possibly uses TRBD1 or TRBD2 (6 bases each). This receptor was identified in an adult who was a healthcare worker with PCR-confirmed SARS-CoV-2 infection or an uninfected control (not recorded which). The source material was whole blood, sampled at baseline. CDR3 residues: CASSIPHGGEQFF. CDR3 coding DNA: TGTGCCAGTAGTATCCCCCACGGGGGCGAGCAGTTCTTC. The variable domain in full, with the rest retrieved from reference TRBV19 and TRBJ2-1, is DGGITQSPKYLFRKEGQNVTLSCEQNLNHDAMYWYRQDPGQGLRLIYYSQIVNDFQKGDIAEGYSVSREKKESFPLTVTSAQKNPTAFYLCASSIPHGGEQFFGPGTRLTVL.